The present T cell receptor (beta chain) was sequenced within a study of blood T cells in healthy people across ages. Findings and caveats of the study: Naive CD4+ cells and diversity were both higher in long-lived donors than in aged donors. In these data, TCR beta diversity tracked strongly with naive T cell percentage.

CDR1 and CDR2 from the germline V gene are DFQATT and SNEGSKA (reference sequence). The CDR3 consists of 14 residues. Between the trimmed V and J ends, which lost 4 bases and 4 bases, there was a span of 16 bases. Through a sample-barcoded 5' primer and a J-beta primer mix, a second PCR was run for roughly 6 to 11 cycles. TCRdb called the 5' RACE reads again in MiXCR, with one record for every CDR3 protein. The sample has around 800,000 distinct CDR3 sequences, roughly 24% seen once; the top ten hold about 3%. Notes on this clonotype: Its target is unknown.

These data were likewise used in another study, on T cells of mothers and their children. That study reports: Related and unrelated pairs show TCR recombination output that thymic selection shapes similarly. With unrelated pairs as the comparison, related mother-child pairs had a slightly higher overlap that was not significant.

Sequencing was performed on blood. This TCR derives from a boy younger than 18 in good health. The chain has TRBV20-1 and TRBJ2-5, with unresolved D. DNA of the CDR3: TGCAGTGCTACGCCCCCGGGCATAGGAGAGACCCAGTACTTC. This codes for CSATPPGIGETQYF.